This is a list of T cell receptor beta chains from one sample in a study of T cells in tuberculosis. TCRdb's copy holds only in-frame clones and misses some; the assay was immunoSEQ multiplex PCR. In the table there are some 31,000 clones, 86% of which are singletons. The sequenced sample was PBMCs, obtained at tuberculosis diagnosis. The receptors originated from an adult with tuberculosis. The conserved cysteine and the conserved F or W are not part of the CDR3 here. Fields, in order: CDR3 protein, J gene, V gene.

CDR3 protein: ASSPHSGRGQETQY; J gene: TRBJ2-5; V gene: TRBV9
CDR3 protein: ASRESSGPYNEQF; J gene: TRBJ2-1; V gene: TRBV2
CDR3 protein: ASSLSGQGLGYT; J gene: TRBJ1-2; V gene: TRBV5-4
CDR3 protein: ASTFGLEEGYT; J gene: TRBJ1-2; V gene: TRBV25-1
CDR3 protein: ASTKDGGQGWDGYT; J gene: TRBJ1-2; V gene: TRBV23-1
CDR3 protein: ASSSGGDRVYEQY; J gene: TRBJ2-7; V gene: TRBV7-9
CDR3 protein: ASSVNPSGSYNEQF; J gene: TRBJ2-1; V gene: TRBV9
CDR3 protein: ASSPSRGEQF; J gene: TRBJ2-1; V gene: TRBV18
CDR3 protein: ARSSTGAGTTNEKLF; J gene: TRBJ1-4; V gene: TRBV5-3
CDR3 protein: ASSFAYNEQF; J gene: TRBJ2-1; V gene: TRBV5-1
CDR3 protein: ASSPPGLANNEQF; J gene: TRBJ2-1; V gene: TRBV7-3
CDR3 protein: ASSQDGQPTGVWKWDGYT; J gene: TRBJ1-2; V gene: TRBV14
CDR3 protein: ASSKEGWRIRGRPYEQY; J gene: TRBJ2-7; V gene: TRBV21-1
CDR3 protein: ASRSARESNYGYT; J gene: TRBJ1-2; V gene: TRBV19
CDR3 protein: ASSPTGAYEQY; J gene: TRBJ2-7; V gene: TRBV6-1
CDR3 protein: ASSLSYQGQSGNTIY; J gene: TRBJ1-3; V gene: TRBV5-1
CDR3 protein: ASRGDRGRETQY; J gene: TRBJ2-5; V gene: TRBV5-4
CDR3 protein: ASSLDQGINSPLH; J gene: TRBJ1-6; V gene: TRBV5-4
CDR3 protein: ASSLIRRGTNTGELF; J gene: TRBJ2-2; V gene: TRBV27
CDR3 protein: ASSLGVAGGTNTGELF; J gene: TRBJ2-2; V gene: TRBV5-4
CDR3 protein: ASSLAGGWQETQY; J gene: TRBJ2-5; V gene: TRBV5-1
CDR3 protein: ASSSFTDTQY; J gene: TRBJ2-3; V gene: TRBV13
CDR3 protein: AWKKLAGEQF; J gene: TRBJ2-1; V gene: TRBV30
CDR3 protein: ASSLDRGAYEQY; J gene: TRBJ2-7; V gene: TRBV11-2
CDR3 protein: ASRDKAGGAYEQY; J gene: TRBJ2-7; V gene: TRBV19
CDR3 protein: ASSLARVWTYNEQF; J gene: TRBJ2-1; V gene: TRBV7-8
CDR3 protein: ARSIPTGQNYGYT; J gene: TRBJ1-2; V gene: TRBV5-3
CDR3 protein: SAGLAASQASTDTQY; J gene: TRBJ2-3; V gene: TRBV29-1
CDR3 protein: ATLNRAPRENTEAF; J gene: TRBJ1-1; V gene: TRBV10-3
CDR3 protein: ASRQTLTGGVEQY; J gene: TRBJ2-7; V gene: TRBV6-5
CDR3 protein: ASPGTGINTIY; J gene: TRBJ1-3; V gene: TRBV6-1
CDR3 protein: ASSLLRGAGNEQF; J gene: TRBJ2-1; V gene: TRBV7-2
CDR3 protein: ASSPETPYGTSGYEQY; J gene: TRBJ2-7; V gene: TRBV18
CDR3 protein: ASSPTTGSEAF; J gene: TRBJ1-1; V gene: TRBV18
CDR3 protein: SAILRGEQY; J gene: TRBJ2-7; V gene: TRBV20-1
CDR3 protein: ASSRAGGGRTYGYT; J gene: TRBJ1-2; V gene: TRBV14
CDR3 protein: ASSYIQGGIGYEQY; J gene: TRBJ2-7; V gene: TRBV6-5
CDR3 protein: ASTIGAGGTEAF; J gene: TRBJ1-1; V gene: TRBV9
CDR3 protein: ASSSRGFSGNTIY; J gene: TRBJ1-3; V gene: TRBV28
CDR3 protein: ASSPRGMETQY; J gene: TRBJ2-5; V gene: TRBV28
CDR3 protein: ASSPQGYYNEQF; J gene: TRBJ2-1; V gene: TRBV18
CDR3 protein: ASSSAGLGYGYT; J gene: TRBJ1-2; V gene: TRBV27
CDR3 protein: ASSLGQGGSTDTQY; J gene: TRBJ2-3; V gene: TRBV5-1
CDR3 protein: ASSYGTVNSPLH; J gene: TRBJ1-6; V gene: TRBV27
CDR3 protein: ASSKSGGRSETQY; J gene: TRBJ2-5; V gene: TRBV28
CDR3 protein: ASSSGQGTLYEQY; J gene: TRBJ2-7; V gene: TRBV28
CDR3 protein: ASSDPSGTDTQY; J gene: TRBJ2-3; V gene: TRBV10-2
CDR3 protein: AWSVRGAPFYGYT; J gene: TRBJ1-2; V gene: TRBV30